This T cell receptor (beta chain) derives from a study of T cells in tuberculosis. Across the study: T cells were selected with CD1B tetramers loaded with glucose monomycolate. IGRA-negative adolescents, IGRA-positive adolescents with latent tuberculosis and adults with active tuberculosis formed this South African cohort. Study findings and constraints: GMM-specific TCRs were nearer to active tuberculosis alpha repertoires, suggesting expansion. A GMM-specific repertoire classifier reached roughly 86% accuracy, AUROC around 0.87.

A word on this clone: Antigen unknown.

This table comes from immunoSEQ multiplex PCR, and its TCRdb copy is limited to in-frame clones, with some not included. The table has about 40,000 clones, approximately 94% seen once; the top ten hold about 12%. J lost 7 bases, V lost 0 bases, and 8 bases had no gene match. The CDR3 has 16 amino acids. Germline CDR1 is SGHRS and CDR2 is YFSETQ. This TCR was recovered from a donor between 10 and 29 years old with latent tuberculosis or without tuberculosis infection. Some clones in this sample may be carry-over from other donors' samples. The chain uses TRBV5-1 and TRBJ2-2; 8 bases align to TRBD1. Sequenced sample: PBMCs. The CDR3 loop reads CASSLAGRGHSGELFF. The DNA for the CDR3 is TGCGCCAGCAGCTTGGCCGGCAGGGGGCATAGCGGGGAGCTGTTTTTT.